The next 28 T cell receptor beta chains were all read from a single sample in a study of blood T cells in healthy people across ages. PCR was performed a second time for about 7 to 12 cycles using a sample-barcoded 5' primer and a J-beta primer mix. TCRdb called the 5' RACE reads again in MiXCR, with one record for every CDR3 protein. The table has about 1,500,000 distinct CDR3 sequences, roughly 28% seen once. Sequenced input: blood. These receptors came from a woman younger than 45 in good health.

For this clonotype: This may arise from a read error, as a much more abundant clone is one base away. The gene calls are TRBV11-2 and TRBJ2-7; TRBD2 aligns across 8 bases. Trimming took 2 bases from V and 7 from J; bases not matched to a gene: 13. CDR1 and CDR2 from the germline V gene are SGHAT and FQNNGV. This CDR3 is 16 amino acids long. The CDR3 loop is CASSLFLAGSYNEQYF. CDR3 DNA sequence: TGTGCCAGCAGCTTATTCCTAGCGGGTAGTTACAATGAGCAGTACTTC.

This clonotype was recorded a few times. The chain carries TRBV4-1 and TRBJ2-5; TRBD1 is a possible D gene (8 bases). Trimming took off 4 bases at V and 11 bases at J, with 23 bases between the two ends. This CDR3 contains 15 residues. Germline CDR1 and CDR2: MGHRA and YSYEKL. For the CDR3, the DNA is TGCGCCAGCAGCCGCATGGGGGGGCAGGGGGCCGCGCAGTACTTC. Its translation: CASSRMGGQGAAQYF.

This clonotype was recorded a few times. J is TRBJ2-5 and V is TRBV7-2; D possibly corresponds to TRBD1 (5 bases). Germline lookup yields CDR1 SGHTA and CDR2 FQGNSA. V lost 3 bases and J lost 4, with 9 bases in between. The CDR3 has 13 amino acids. The CDR3 DNA sequence: TGTGCCAGCAGCTTGCCAGGGTTAGAGACCCAGTACTTC. It translates to CASSLPGLETQYF.

This chain connects TRBV4-1 to TRBJ2-3, with D possibly TRBD2 on 5 matching bases. This CDR3 contains 15 residues. Trimming left V 0 bases short and J 4 bases short, with 11 bases between. CDR1 is MGHRA and CDR2 is YSYEKL in the germline V gene. CDR3 region: CASSQDGVAADTQYF. As DNA, the CDR3 is TGCGCCAGCAGCCAAGACGGGGTTGCCGCAGATACGCAGTATTTT.

The chain recombines TRBV6-2 or TRBV6-3 with TRBJ2-1; D not certain. V was trimmed by 5 bases and J by 6 bases, leaving 11 bases between them. The CDR3 is 13 residues long. Germline V gives CDR1 MNHEY, CDR2 SVGEGT. CDR3: CASSLIIANEQFF. CDR3 nucleotide sequence: TGTGCCAGCAGTCTTATAATTGCCAATGAGCAGTTCTTC.

The J gene is TRBJ1-2, the V gene TRBV7-9; tentatively, D is TRBD1 (5 bases). The germline gives CDR1 SEHNR, CDR2 FQNEAQ (reference sequence). V gave up 5 bases and J gave up 8 bases, with 21 bases separating them. The CDR3 runs to 15 residues. CDR3 residues: CASSRLGRASRGYTF. The CDR3 DNA reads as TGTGCCAGCAGCCGGCTGGGCAGGGCGTCGCGAGGCTACACCTTC.

V gene TRBV30 combines with J gene TRBJ2-7, with 9 nucleotides matching TRBD2. The end of the DNA fits TRBJ2-5 better, so the J call may be wrong. Germline V gene data show CDR1 as GTSNPN and CDR2 as SVGIG (reference sequence). The CDR3 is 13 residues long. The CDR3 region has the DNA TGTGCCTGGGCTATAGCGGGAGTAGAGACCCAGTACTTC. Translation: CAWAIAGVETQYF.

The chain has TRBV6-5 and TRBJ2-2; TRBD1 or TRBD2 may be the D gene (5 bases each). The length of the CDR3 is 15 residues. The germline V and J ends were trimmed by 5 bases and 0 bases, with 10 bases remaining between them. Per germline, CDR1 MNHEY and CDR2 SVGAGI. The CDR3 region is CASSTGPTNTGELFF. The CDR3 nucleotides are TGTGCCAGCAGTACGGGGCCGACGAACACCGGGGAGCTGTTTTTT.

This clonotype was found a few times. The CDR3 DNA follows: TGTGCCAGCAGCTTAGAGGGGGTCGGGTCCCTTCGGGCAGATACGCAGTATTTT. Amino acid sequence: CASSLEGVGSLRADTQYF. This chain joins TRBV7-9 and TRBJ2-3, with a weak D call TRBD1 (6 bases). V was shortened by 1 base and J by 4 bases, with 21 bases between the two germline ends. Germline-derived CDR1 and CDR2 are SEHNR and FQNEAQ (reference sequence). The CDR3 has 18 amino acids. Complete variable domain (other parts from reference TRBV7-9 and TRBJ2-3): DTGVSQNPRHKITKRGQNVTFRCDPISEHNRLYWYRQTLGQGPEFLTYFQNEAQLEKSRLLSDRFSAERPKGSFSTLEIQRTEQGDSAMYLCASSLEGVGSLRADTQYFGPGTRLTVL.

This clonotype was counted many times. The genes are TRBV20-1 and TRBJ2-1, with 7 bases fitting TRBD1. Germline assignment: CDR1 DFQATT and CDR2 SNEGSKA (reference sequence). The CDR3 sequence is 13 residues long. J gave up 4 bases and V 6 bases, and 6 bases lay outside the gene matches. The chain's CDR3 is CSARHRGYNEQFF. CDR3 nucleotide sequence: TGCAGTGCCCGACACAGGGGATACAATGAGCAGTTCTTC.

This clonotype appeared many times. The chain couples TRBV7-6 to TRBJ1-2; tentatively, D is TRBD1 (6 bases). V was cut by 5 bases and J by 4 bases, with 23 bases left in between. Germline lookup yields CDR1 SGHVS and CDR2 FNYEAQ. CDR3 length: 17 amino acids. DNA for the CDR3: TGTGCCAGCAGCCCTCAAGAGGGGGGAGGGCGTAGCTATGGCTACACCTTC. Residues: CASSPQEGGGRSYGYTF. Based on the CDR3 plus reference TRBV7-6 and TRBJ1-2, the full variable domain is GAGVSQSPRYKVTKRGQDVALRCDPISGHVSLYWYRQALGQGPEFLTYFNYEAQQDKSGLPNDRFSAERPEGSISTLTIQRTEQRDSAMYRCASSPQEGGGRSYGYTFGSGTRLTVV.

This clonotype has just a few counts. The chain combines TRBV4-3 with TRBJ2-7; D is undetermined. CDR3 length: 16 residues. The V gene lost 0 bases and the J gene lost 0 bases, with 12 bases spanning the gap. The germline V gene has CDR1 LGHNA and CDR2 YSLEER. In nucleotides, the CDR3 is TGCGCCAGCAGCCAAGATCAGGAATCTAGCTCCTACGAGCAGTACTTC. Translating it yields CASSQDQESSSYEQYF.

On this clonotype itself: One end of the junction does not line up with germline, which may come from a read error. The rearrangement links TRBV9 to TRBJ2-7, with 12 bases that match TRBD2. Germline lookup yields CDR1 SGDLS and CDR2 YYNGEE. The CDR3 runs 14 residues. In DNA form, the CDR3 reads TGTGTCAGCAGCGTGCGACTAGCGGGAGACGAGCAGTACTTC. This gives the protein CVSSVRLAGDEQYF.

This clonotype showed up just a few times. The chain combines TRBV5-6 with TRBJ1-6; no reliable D call. This CDR3 spans 13 amino acids. V lost 6 bases and J lost 6, with 10 bases in between. The germline V gene has CDR1 SGHDT and CDR2 YYEEEE. CDR3 loop: CASTIIINSPLHF. The CDR3 nucleotides read TGTGCCAGCACCATAATTATTAATTCACCCCTCCACTTT. The full variable domain, completed using reference TRBV5-6 and TRBJ1-6, is DAGVTQSPTHLIKTRGQQVTLRCSPKSGHDTVSWYQQALGQGPQFIFQYYEEEERQRGNFPDRFSGHQFPNYSSELNVNALLLGDSALYLCASTIIINSPLHFGNGTRLTVT.

This clonotype appeared a single time. A clone one base away is much larger, so this may be a read error. This chain uses TRBV7-2 with TRBJ2-3; no definite D call. CDR3 length: 13 amino acids. The germline CDR1 and CDR2 sequences are SGHTA and FQGNSA. V dropped 6 bases and J dropped 1 base, with 8 bases sitting between them. The CDR3 here is CASRYTGTDTQYF. The DNA of the CDR3 is TGTGCCAGCAGGTACACGGGCACAGATACGCAGTATTTT.

J is TRBJ2-1 and V is TRBV21-1; the D call of TRBD2 is as the table states it, not checked on the DNA. With the DNA end fitting TRBJ2-7 better, the J assignment may be wrong. TRBV21-1 represents a pseudogene. The CDR3 has 18 residues. CDR3 DNA: TGTGCCAGCAGCAATATGGTAGGGCCCGCGAGCTCCTACAATGAGCAGTACTTC. This translates into CASSNMVGPASSYNEQYF.

The rearrangement joins TRBV5-1 to TRBJ2-1; 7 nucleotides align to TRBD2. With 0 bases clipped from V and 3 bases from J, the junction kept 9 bases outside the gene matches. This CDR3 contains 17 residues. Germline V CDR1 and CDR2: SGHRS, YFSETQ. CDR3 sequence: CASSLDPSGADYNEQFF. The CDR3 bases are TGCGCCAGCAGCTTGGACCCTAGCGGCGCCGACTACAATGAGCAGTTCTTC.

Comment on this clonotype: Given a much more abundant clone one base away, this may be a read error. J is TRBJ1-1 and V is TRBV25-1; TRBD1 agrees at 7 bases. CDR3 length: 14 amino acids. V was pared by 6 bases and J by 0 bases, with 4 bases of the junction left unmatched. The germline CDR1 and CDR2 sequences are MGHDK and SYGVNS. The chain's CDR3 is CASSFTGVNTEAFF. Here the CDR3 DNA reads TGTGCCAGCAGCTTCACAGGGGTGAACACTGAAGCTTTCTTT.

Points on this clonotype: A much larger clone lies one base from this, so it may be a read error. The chain has TRBV6-2 or TRBV6-3 and TRBJ2-5, with D hard to call. The DNA end lines up better with TRBJ2-7; the J call may be wrong. Per germline, CDR1 MNHEY and CDR2 SVGEGT. This CDR3 has 12 amino acids. The CDR3 bases are TGTGCCTGCAGTTACCACGACCGCGAGCAGTACTTC. Encoded protein: CACSYHDREQYF.

This clonotype occurred a few times. As DNA, the CDR3 is TGCAGTGTTAAGGGACAGGGATCAGATACGCAGTATTTT. This translates into CSVKGQGSDTQYF. The V and J genes are TRBV20-1 and TRBJ2-3; 9 bases are a match to TRBD1. The CDR3 extends over 13 amino acids. After removal of 7 bases from V and 4 bases from J, the junction contained 6 bases not matched to a gene. CDR1 is DFQATT, CDR2 SNEGSKA, per germline (reference sequence).

In this sample, this clonotype turned up a few times. V gene TRBV24-1 combines with J gene TRBJ2-7, with D possibly being TRBD1 or TRBD2 (5 bases each). Germline CDR1 is KGHDR and CDR2 is SFDVKD. This CDR3 is built from 16 residues. V lost 5 bases to trimming and J lost 7 bases, with 23 bases between them. The CDR3 DNA reads as TGTGCCACCAGTGGCGCTTGGGGGACGATGTCCAATGAGCAGTACTTC. The encoded protein is CATSGAWGTMSNEQYF.

The V and J genes are TRBV20-1 and TRBJ1-2, with D maybe TRBD1 (5 bases). V gave up 3 bases and J gave up 4 bases, with 15 bases separating them. The V gene's germline CDR1 is DFQATT and CDR2 SNEGSKA (reference sequence). This CDR3 is 14 amino acids long. The CDR3: CSASQGSWSYGYTF. In nucleotides, the CDR3 is TGCAGTGCTAGTCAGGGATCTTGGAGCTATGGCTACACCTTC.

The chain couples TRBV20-1 to TRBJ1-4; D is unclear. CDR1 is DFQATT and CDR2 is SNEGSKA in the germline V gene (reference sequence). The CDR3 contains 15 residues. V shed 0 bases and J shed 6 bases, with 14 bases lying between them. In nucleotides, the CDR3 is TGCAGTGCTAGAGACCTCAGAAAAATCGATGAAAAACTGTTTTTT. The encoded protein is CSARDLRKIDEKLFF.

This clonotype has more than one count but fewer than ten. V and J are TRBV6-1 and TRBJ2-1; D may be TRBD1 or TRBD2 (6 bases each). The germline V gene encodes CDR1 MNHNS and CDR2 SASEGT. The CDR3 contains 14 residues. Trimming cost V 7 bases and J 12 bases, with 22 bases left between them. The DNA for the CDR3 is TGTGCCAGCAAAGGCCGGGGGCCCGGTCTGGGGCAGTTCTTC. This codes for CASKGRGPGLGQFF.

This clonotype was picked up a small number of times. This chain uses TRBV7-8 with TRBJ1-1; TRBD1 is a possible D gene (6 bases). The CDR3 is 15 residues long. Trimming pared 4 bases from V and 0 bases from J, leaving 12 bases between. Germline CDR1 reads SGHVS; CDR2 reads FQNEAQ. As DNA, the CDR3 is TGTGCCAGCAGCTACCGGGACACCATGAACACTGAAGCTTTCTTT. Amino acids: CASSYRDTMNTEAFF.

The chain couples TRBV7-3 to TRBJ1-1, with D perhaps matching TRBD1 (5 bases). The germline gives CDR1 SGHTA, CDR2 FQGTGA. CDR3 size: 15 residues. V was cut by 5 bases and J by 0 bases, with 13 bases left in between. The DNA for the CDR3 is TGTGCCAGCAGCCCAGAGGCAGGGATGAACACTGAAGCTTTCTTT. Protein sequence: CASSPEAGMNTEAFF.

CDR3: CASSNRGTGSDIDTQYF. The CDR3 DNA sequence: TGTGCCAGCAGTAACCGGGGTACAGGGTCCGATATAGATACGCAGTATTTT. This chain joins TRBV6-6 and TRBJ2-3; possibly TRBD1 for D (6 bases). Between the trimmed V and J ends, which lost 5 bases and 5 bases, there was a span of 23 bases. CDR3 size: 17 residues. Germline CDR1 is MNHNY and CDR2 is SVGAGI (reference sequence).

This clonotype was seen a few times. In DNA, the CDR3 is TGTGCCAGCAGCGCCTGGGACGGCCGGAATGAAAAACTGTTTTTT. Translating gives CASSAWDGRNEKLFF. The chain is built from TRBV9 and TRBJ1-4, with D possibly being TRBD1 (5 bases). This CDR3 contains 15 residues. Germline assignment: CDR1 SGDLS and CDR2 YYNGEE. V was shortened by 3 bases and J by 5 bases, with 14 bases between the two germline ends.